Presented here are 2 T cell receptor beta chains from one specimen sequenced in a study of cytomegalovirus exposure and HLA in healthy donors. TCRdb's table, derived via immunoSEQ multiplex PCR, lists solely in-frame clones and lacks some. The sample shows under 200,000 clones, 89% of them seen only once. Sequencing was done on a sample of PBMCs. The receptors come from a man aged 18-30 years in good health and CMV-seropositive.

The CDR3 nucleotides read TGTGCCAGCAGCGCCGGACAGGGTACTATTGGGGAGCTGTTTTTT. Protein: CASSAGQGTIGELFF. The chain links TRBV5-4 to TRBJ2-2; the match to TRBD1 covers 8 bases. The CDR3 is 15 amino acids. The V gene's germline CDR1 is SGHNT and CDR2 YYREEE (reference sequence). V shed 4 bases and J 8 bases; nucleotides not matched to a gene: 10.

The gene calls are TRBV7-9 and TRBJ1-1; 7 positions agree with TRBD1. Per the germline V gene, CDR1 is SEHNR and CDR2 is FQNEAQ (reference sequence). Unmatched junction bases numbered 5, after V lost 6 bases and J lost 1 base. This CDR3 is 14 amino acids long. The CDR3 region has the DNA TGTGCCAGCAGGCGACAGGGAGGGAACACTGAAGCTTTCTTT. This sequence encodes CASRRQGGNTEAFF.